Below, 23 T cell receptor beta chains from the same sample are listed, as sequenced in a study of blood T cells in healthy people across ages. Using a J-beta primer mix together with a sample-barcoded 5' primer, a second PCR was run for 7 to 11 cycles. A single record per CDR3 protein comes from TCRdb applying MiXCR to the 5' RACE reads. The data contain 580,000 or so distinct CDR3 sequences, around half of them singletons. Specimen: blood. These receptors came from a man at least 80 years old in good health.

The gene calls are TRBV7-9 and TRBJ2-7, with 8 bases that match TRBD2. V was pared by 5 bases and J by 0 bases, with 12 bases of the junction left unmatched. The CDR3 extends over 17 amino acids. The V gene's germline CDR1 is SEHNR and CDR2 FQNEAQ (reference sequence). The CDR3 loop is CASSAGLERLSSYEQYF. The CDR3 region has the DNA TGTGCCAGCAGCGCGGGACTAGAGCGGCTGAGCTCCTACGAGCAGTACTTC.

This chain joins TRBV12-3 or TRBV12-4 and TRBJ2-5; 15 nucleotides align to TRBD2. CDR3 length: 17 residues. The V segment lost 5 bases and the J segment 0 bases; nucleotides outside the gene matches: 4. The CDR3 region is CASSRGLAGGYQETQYF. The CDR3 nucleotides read TGTGCCAGCAGTCGAGGACTAGCGGGGGGGTACCAAGAGACCCAGTACTTC.

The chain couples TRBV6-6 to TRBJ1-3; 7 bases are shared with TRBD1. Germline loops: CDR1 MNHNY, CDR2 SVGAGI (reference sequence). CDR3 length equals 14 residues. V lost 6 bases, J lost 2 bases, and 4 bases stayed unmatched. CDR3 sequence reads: CASSLTGAGNTIYF. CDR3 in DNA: TGTGCCAGCAGCCTTACAGGGGCTGGAAACACCATATATTTT.

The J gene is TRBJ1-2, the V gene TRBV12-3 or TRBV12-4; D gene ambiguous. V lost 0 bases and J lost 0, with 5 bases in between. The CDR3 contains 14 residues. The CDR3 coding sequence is TGTGCCAGCAGTTTAGCCCAAGCTAACTATGGCTACACCTTC. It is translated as CASSLAQANYGYTF.

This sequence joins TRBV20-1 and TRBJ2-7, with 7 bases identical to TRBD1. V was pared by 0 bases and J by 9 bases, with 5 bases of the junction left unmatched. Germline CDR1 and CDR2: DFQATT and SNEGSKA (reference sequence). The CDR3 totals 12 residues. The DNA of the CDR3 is TGCAGTGCTAGAGATAGGGGACAGTTGCAGTACTTC. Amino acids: CSARDRGQLQYF.

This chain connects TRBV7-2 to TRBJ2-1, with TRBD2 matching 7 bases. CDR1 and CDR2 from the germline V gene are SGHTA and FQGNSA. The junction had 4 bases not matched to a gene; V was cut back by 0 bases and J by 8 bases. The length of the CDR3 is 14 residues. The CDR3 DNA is TGTGCCAGCAGCTTAGCAAAGCGGGGCGATGAGCAGTTCTTC. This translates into CASSLAKRGDEQFF.

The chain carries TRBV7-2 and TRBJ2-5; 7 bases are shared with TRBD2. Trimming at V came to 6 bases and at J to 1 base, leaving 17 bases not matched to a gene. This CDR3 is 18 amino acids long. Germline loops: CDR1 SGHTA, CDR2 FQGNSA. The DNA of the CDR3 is TGTGCCAGCAGACCCAACCCACGCAGCGGGGAACTCCAAGAGACCCAGTACTTC. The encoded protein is CASRPNPRSGELQETQYF.

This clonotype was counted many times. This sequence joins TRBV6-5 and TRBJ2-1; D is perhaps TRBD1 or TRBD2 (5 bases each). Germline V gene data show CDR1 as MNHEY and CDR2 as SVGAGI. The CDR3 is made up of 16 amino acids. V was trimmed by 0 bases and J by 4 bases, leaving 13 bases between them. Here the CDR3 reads CASSYSGVGEYNEQFF. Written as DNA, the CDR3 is TGTGCCAGCAGTTACTCGGGGGTTGGTGAATACAATGAGCAGTTCTTC.

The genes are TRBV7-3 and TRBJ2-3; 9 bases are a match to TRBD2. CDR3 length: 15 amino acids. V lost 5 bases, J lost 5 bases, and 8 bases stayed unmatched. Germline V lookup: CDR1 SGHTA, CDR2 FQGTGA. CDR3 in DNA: TGTGCCAGCAGCAAGACTAGCGGCACCCAAGATACGCAGTATTTT. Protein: CASSKTSGTQDTQYF.

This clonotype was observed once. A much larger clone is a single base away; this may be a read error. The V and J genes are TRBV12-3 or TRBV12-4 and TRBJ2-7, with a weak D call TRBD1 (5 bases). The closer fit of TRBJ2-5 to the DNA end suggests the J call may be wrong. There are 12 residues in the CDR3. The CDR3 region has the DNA TGTGCCGGCAGTTTGGGGCGAGAGACCCAGTACTTC. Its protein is CAGSLGRETQYF.

CDR3 in amino acids: CASRDFWGYTF. The CDR3 DNA reads TGTGCCAGCAGGGATTTTTGGGGCTACACCTTC. This rearrangement joins TRBV6-2 or TRBV6-3 to TRBJ1-2; D unresolved. The germline gives CDR1 MNHEY, CDR2 SVGEGT. Trimming cost V 6 bases and J 8 bases, with 10 bases left between them. There are 11 residues in the CDR3.

CDR3 nucleotide sequence: TGCAGTGCTTGGACTAGCGGGGGAGTAGAGCAGTTCTTC. It is translated as CSAWTSGGVEQFF. J is TRBJ2-1 and V is TRBV20-1; TRBD2 matches at 13 bases. Germline V gene data show CDR1 as DFQATT and CDR2 as SNEGSKA (reference sequence). Trimming at V came to 5 bases and at J to 10 bases, leaving 5 bases not matched to a gene. This CDR3 has 13 residues.

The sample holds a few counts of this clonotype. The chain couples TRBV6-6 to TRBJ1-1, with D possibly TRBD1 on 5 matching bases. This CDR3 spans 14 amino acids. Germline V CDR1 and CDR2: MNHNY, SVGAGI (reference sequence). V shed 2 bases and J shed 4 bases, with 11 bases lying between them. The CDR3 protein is CASSYPGAGTEAFF. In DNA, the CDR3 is TGTGCCAGCAGTTACCCCGGGGCGGGCACTGAAGCTTTCTTT.

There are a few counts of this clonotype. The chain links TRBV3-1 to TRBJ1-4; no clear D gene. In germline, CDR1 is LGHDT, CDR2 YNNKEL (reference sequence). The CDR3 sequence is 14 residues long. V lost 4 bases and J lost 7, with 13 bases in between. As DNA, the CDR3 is TGTGCCAGCAGCCCGGCAGGCGAGGGTGAAAAACTGTTTTTT. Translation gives CASSPAGEGEKLFF.

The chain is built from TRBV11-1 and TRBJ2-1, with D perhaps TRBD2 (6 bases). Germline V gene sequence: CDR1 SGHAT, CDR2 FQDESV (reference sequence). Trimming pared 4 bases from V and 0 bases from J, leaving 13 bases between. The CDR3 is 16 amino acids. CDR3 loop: CASSSLAGPSYNEQFF. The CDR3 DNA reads TGTGCCAGCAGCTCCCTGGCGGGACCCTCCTACAATGAGCAGTTCTTC.

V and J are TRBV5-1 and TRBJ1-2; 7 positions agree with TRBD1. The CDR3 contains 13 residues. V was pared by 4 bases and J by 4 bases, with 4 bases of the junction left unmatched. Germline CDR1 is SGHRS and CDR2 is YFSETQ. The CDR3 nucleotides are TGCGCCAGCAGCCAGGGACAGAGCTATGGCTACACCTTC. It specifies CASSQGQSYGYTF. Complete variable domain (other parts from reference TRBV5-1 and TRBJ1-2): KAGVTQTPRYLIKTRGQQVTLSCSPISGHRSVSWYQQTPGQGLQFLFEYFSETQRNKGNFPGRFSGRQFSNSRSEMNVSTLELGDSALYLCASSQGQSYGYTFGSGTRLTVV.

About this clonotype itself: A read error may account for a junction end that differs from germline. The CDR3 bases are TGCAGTGCAAGAGGAAAACACTACCGGGACAGGGCAGGGACCCAGTACTTC. Encoded protein: CSARGKHYRDRAGTQYF. V usage is TRBV20-1 and J usage is TRBJ2-5; 9 bases align to TRBD1. CDR1 is DFQATT, CDR2 SNEGSKA, per germline (reference sequence). The CDR3 length is 17 residues.

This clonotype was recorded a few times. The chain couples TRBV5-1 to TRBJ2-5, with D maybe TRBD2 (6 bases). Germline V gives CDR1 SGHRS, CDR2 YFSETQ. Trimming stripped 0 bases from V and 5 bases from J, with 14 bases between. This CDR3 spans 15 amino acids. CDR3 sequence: CASSLEAASVETQYF. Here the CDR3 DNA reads TGCGCCAGCAGCTTGGAGGCGGCTAGCGTGGAGACCCAGTACTTC.

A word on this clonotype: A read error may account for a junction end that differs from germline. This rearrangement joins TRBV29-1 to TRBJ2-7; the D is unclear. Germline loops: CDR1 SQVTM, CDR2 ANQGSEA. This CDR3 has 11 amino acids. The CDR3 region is CSGEVNYEQYF. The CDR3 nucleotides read TGCAGCGGTGAAGTAAACTACGAGCAGTACTTC.

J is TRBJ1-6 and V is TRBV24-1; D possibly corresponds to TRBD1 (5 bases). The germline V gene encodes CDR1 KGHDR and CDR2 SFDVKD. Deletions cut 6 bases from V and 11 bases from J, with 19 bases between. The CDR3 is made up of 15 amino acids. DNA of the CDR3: TGTGCCACCAGTTACAAGACAGAACCGAATCCACCCCTCCACTTT. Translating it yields CATSYKTEPNPPLHF.

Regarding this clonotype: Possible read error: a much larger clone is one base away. The CDR3, as DNA: TGCAGTGCTAGGTCCTGGGGCGGATTAGCGGGGGGCGGTGAGCAGTTCTTC. This encodes CSARSWGGLAGGGEQFF. V gene TRBV20-1 combines with J gene TRBJ2-1; TRBD2 matches 10 bases. The length of the CDR3 is 17 residues. Germline V lookup: CDR1 DFQATT, CDR2 SNEGSKA (reference sequence). J was trimmed by 9 bases and V by 3 bases; bases with no gene match: 17.

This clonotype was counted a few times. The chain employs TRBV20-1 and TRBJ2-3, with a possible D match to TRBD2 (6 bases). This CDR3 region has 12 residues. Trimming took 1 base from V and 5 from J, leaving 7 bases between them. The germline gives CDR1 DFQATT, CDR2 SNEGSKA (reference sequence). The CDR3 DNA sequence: TGCAGTGCTAGAGGGGGAGGAGATACGCAGTATTTT. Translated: CSARGGGDTQYF.

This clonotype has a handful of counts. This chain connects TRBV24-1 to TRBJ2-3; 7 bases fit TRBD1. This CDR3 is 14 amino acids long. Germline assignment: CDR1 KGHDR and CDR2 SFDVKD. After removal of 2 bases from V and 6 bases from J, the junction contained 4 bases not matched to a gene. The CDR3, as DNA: TGTGCCACCAGTGATTCGACAGGGTCCGATACGCAGTATTTT. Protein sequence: CATSDSTGSDTQYF.